Listed below are T cell receptor beta chains from one sample, sequenced in a study of Ad26.COV2.S vaccination and SARS-CoV-2 variants. Sequenced by immunoSEQ multiplex PCR; TCRdb stores in-frame clones only, minus some. The sample records some 270,000 clones, around 88% being singletons. The sample in question was peripheral blood, obtained in a trial of Ad26.COV2.S vaccine versus placebo. Receptor source: a person aged 18-60 years who received the Ad26.COV2.S COVID-19 vaccine or a placebo. Each CDR3 is given without its conserved first and last residue.

TRBV30	TRBJ1-3	AWTETYTIY
TRBV7-2	TRBJ1-5	ASSSQGGNQPQH
TRBV5-6	TRBJ2-7	ASSLFYQLVYEQY
TRBV30	TRBJ2-5	AWSSGTSGFETQY
TRBV19	TRBJ2-5	ASSPGDYSGTQY
TRBV5-6	TRBJ1-1	ASSFFDRGFGTEAF
TRBV7-3	TRBJ2-2	ASSSDRAMNTGELF
TRBV5-4	TRBJ2-2	ASSPQGQNTGELF
TRBV4-3	TRBJ2-1	ASSQMRGGGYNEQF
TRBV7-6	TRBJ2-7	ASTLSGTGGGEQY
TRBV7-9	TRBJ2-7	ASSSTGTTYEQY
TRBV19	TRBJ2-6	ASRQTGSGANVLT
TRBV6-1	TRBJ1-2	ASSEGSQSGYT
TRBV2	TRBJ2-2	ASKVSASGTPNTGELF
TRBV30	TRBJ1-2	AWSDLYGYT
TRBV19	TRBJ1-1	ASSTRGQGRGDEAF
TRBV25-1	TRBJ1-2	ASSGGYGYT
TRBV7-3	TRBJ2-5	ASSLTASGNVETQY
TRBV6-2/TRBV6-3	TRBJ1-1	ASSYAELGMNTEAF
TRBV6-5	TRBJ2-7	ASSYSAGLTYEQY
TRBV4-1	TRBJ1-2	ASSQVGQASGYT
TRBV6-2/TRBV6-3	TRBJ1-2	ASSAIRDRGLGYGYT
TRBV7-9	TRBJ2-3	ASSFPLAGGLTDTQY
TRBV5-1	TRBJ1-1	ASRVRQMNTEAF
TRBV18	TRBJ2-7	ASSSRGSGGTYEQY
TRBV2	TRBJ2-7	ASSEWTVDREQY
TRBV13	TRBJ1-6	ASRGGYNSPLH
TRBV15	TRBJ1-2	ATSKHRDRVYGYT
TRBV5-4	TRBJ2-1	ASSRAGGSNEQF
TRBV5-1	TRBJ1-1	ASSAVGGSEAF
TRBV5-1	TRBJ1-1	ASSLLGTGNTEAF
TRBV5-4	TRBJ1-2	ASSPSPGYGYT
TRBV10-3	TRBJ2-3	AISLDRPSTDTQY
TRBV19	TRBJ2-3	ASSIGGLLATQY
TRBV14	TRBJ2-2	ASSQDSGRGDTGELF
TRBV2	TRBJ1-4	ASSESAEKLF
TRBV9	TRBJ1-5	ASSVGQGDQPQH
TRBV30	TRBJ2-3	AWSVQGSTDTQY
TRBV12-3/TRBV12-4	TRBJ1-5	ASSERENQPQH
TRBV11-2	TRBJ2-3	ASSPRHLVPQPDTQY
TRBV4-3	TRBJ1-4	ASSQDRGSDYEKLF
TRBV18	TRBJ1-4	ASSPPESRGDEKLF
TRBV9	TRBJ2-6	ASSFGTVLSGANVLT
TRBV4-2	TRBJ1-6	ASSQVEGGSPLH
TRBV3-1/TRBV3-2	TRBJ2-5	ASSYDPERETQY